This T cell receptor beta chain was recorded in a study of blood T cell repertoires in COVID-19. Measured with immunoSEQ multiplex PCR; TCRdb has only the in-frame clones, and not every one. The sample includes around 300,000 clones, approximately 89% of them seen just once. The sequence was obtained from a woman aged 18 to 35 who had recovered from COVID-19. The material sequenced was PBMCs or T cells enriched from blood (not recorded which).

CDR3 in DNA: TGTGCCAGCAGTTTTGGTCTGCGGGCGGGCGAGCAGTACTTC. Translated, it gives CASSFGLRAGEQYF. The V and J genes are TRBV27 and TRBJ2-7; D might be TRBD2 (5 bases). The CDR3 is 14 amino acids. Trimming took 3 bases from V and 6 from J, leaving 15 bases between them. CDR1 and CDR2 (germline): MNHEY, SMNVEV (reference sequence).